This T cell receptor beta chain comes out of a study of T-cell reconstitution after alpha-beta-depleted transplantation in children. Molecular barcoding with unique molecular identifiers was used for the TCRbeta library. MiXCR was run by TCRdb on the PCR reads, yielding one entry per CDR3 protein. The sample has over 200,000 distinct CDR3 sequences, about a tenth seen once. Findings and limits, study-wide: By about two months after transplant, alpha-beta T cells reportedly arose from several hundred graft clones that had expanded.

Concerning this clonotype: Antigen specificity is unknown. A read error may produce the germline difference seen at one junction end.

The CDR3 has 15 amino acids. Germline V gene sequence: CDR1 SGHNT, CDR2 YENEEA. The chain employs TRBV11-3 and TRBJ1-2; D is ambiguous. The sequence was collected from a child in the first two years of life with acute myeloid leukemia, due to receive a stem cell transplant. Here the sequenced sample was PBMCs, taken before TCRalphabeta/CD19-depleted stem cell transplant. The CDR3 bases are TGTGCCAGCAGCCCCGGACCTCGACATCTCTATGGCTGCCCCTTC. Translation gives CASSPGPRHLYGCPF.